Listed below are T cell receptor beta chains from one sample, sequenced in a study of T cells in Graves' hyperthyroidism and ophthalmopathy. Each CDR3 protein gets one entry after TCRdb re-called the multiplex PCR reads with MiXCR. The sample shows roughly 510,000 distinct CDR3 sequences, 40% to 50% of them seen only once. The sequenced sample consisted of peripheral blood or thyroid tissue (not recorded which). These receptors came from an adult woman with Graves' disease, either hyperthyroidism or ophthalmopathy (not recorded which). The CDR3 runs from the conserved cysteine through the conserved F or W. The D gene is left open where the match is weak. Clone sizes are given selectively: once, few, many, or a class where the clone is expanded.

clone size	D gene	J gene	CDR3 length	V gene	CDR3 DNA	CDR3 protein
many	TRBD2	TRBJ2-2	16	TRBV7-3	TGTGCCAGCAGCGAAAGTAGCGGGAGTAACACCGGGGAGCTGTTTTTT	CASSESSGSNTGELFF
.	.	TRBJ2-2	15	TRBV2	TGTGCCAGCAGTGAACGCCTTGGGGTGACCGGGGAGCTGTTTTTT	CASSERLGVTGELFF
.	.	TRBJ1-5	15	TRBV15	TGTGCCACCAGCAGGGGCCGAAAATCGGATCAGCCCCAGCATTTT	CATSRGRKSDQPQHF
.	.	TRBJ2-7	11	TRBV7-9	TGTGCCAGCAGCGGCTTGGGGGAGCAGTACTTC	CASSGLGEQYF
few	TRBD1	TRBJ1-2	14	TRBV10-3	TGTGCCATCAGTGAGTCGCAGGGGGCCTATGGCTACACCTTC	CAISESQGAYGYTF
many	.	TRBJ1-5	16	TRBV4-1	TGCGCCAGCAGCCAACAATCCGGGACACGCAATCAGCCCCAGCATTTT	CASSQQSGTRNQPQHF
.	.	TRBJ2-7	12	TRBV24-1	TGTGCCTCCTATCAGTCGTCCTACGAGCAGTACTTC	CASYQSSYEQYF
once	.	TRBJ1-5	11	TRBV12-5	TGTGCTAGTGGTCCCATCGAGCCCCAGCATTTT	CASGPIEPQHF
.	TRBD1	TRBJ1-1	13	TRBV29-1	TGCAGCGTTGAGACAGGGGGCCTCACTGAAGCTTTCTTT	CSVETGGLTEAFF
.	TRBD2	TRBJ2-7	14	TRBV11-2	TGTGCCAGCAGCTCCGTAGCGGGGAACTACGAGCAGTACTTC	CASSSVAGNYEQYF